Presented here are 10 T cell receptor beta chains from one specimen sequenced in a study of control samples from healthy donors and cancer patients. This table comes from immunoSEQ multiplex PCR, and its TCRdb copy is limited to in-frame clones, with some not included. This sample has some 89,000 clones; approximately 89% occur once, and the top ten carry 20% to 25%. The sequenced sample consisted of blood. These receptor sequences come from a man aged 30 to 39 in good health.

CDR3 coding DNA: TGTGCCAGCAGCACCCCTGACAGGGGAGCGGGGAACACTGAAGCTTTCTTT. Its translation is CASSTPDRGAGNTEAFF. The chain links TRBV7-9 to TRBJ1-1, with TRBD1 matching 8 bases. The CDR3 runs to 17 residues. CDR1 and CDR2 (germline): SEHNR, FQNEAQ (reference sequence). Trimming took 5 bases from V and 1 from J; bases not matched to a gene: 12.

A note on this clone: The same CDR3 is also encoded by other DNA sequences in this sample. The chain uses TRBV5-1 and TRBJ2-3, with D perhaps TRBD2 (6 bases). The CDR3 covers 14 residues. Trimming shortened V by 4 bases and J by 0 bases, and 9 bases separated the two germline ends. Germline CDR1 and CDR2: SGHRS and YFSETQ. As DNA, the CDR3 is TGCGCCAGCAGCCCTGGGACTAGCACAGATACGCAGTATTTT. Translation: CASSPGTSTDTQYF. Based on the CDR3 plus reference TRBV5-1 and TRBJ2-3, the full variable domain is KAGVTQTPRYLIKTRGQQVTLSCSPISGHRSVSWYQQTPGQGLQFLFEYFSETQRNKGNFPGRFSGRQFSNSRSEMNVSTLELGDSALYLCASSPGTSTDTQYFGPGTRLTVL.

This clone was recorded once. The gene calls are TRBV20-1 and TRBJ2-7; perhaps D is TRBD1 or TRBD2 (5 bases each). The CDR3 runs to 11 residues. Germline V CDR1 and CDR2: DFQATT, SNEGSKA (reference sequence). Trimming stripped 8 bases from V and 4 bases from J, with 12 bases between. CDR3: CSTPGPYEQYV. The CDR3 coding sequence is TGCAGTACCCCGGGACCTTACGAGCAGTACGTC.

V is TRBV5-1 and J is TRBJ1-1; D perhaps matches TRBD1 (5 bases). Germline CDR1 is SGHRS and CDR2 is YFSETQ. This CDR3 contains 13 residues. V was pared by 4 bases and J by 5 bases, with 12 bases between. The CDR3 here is CASSEGWATEAFF. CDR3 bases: TGCGCCAGCAGCGAGGGGTGGGCGACTGAAGCTTTCTTT.

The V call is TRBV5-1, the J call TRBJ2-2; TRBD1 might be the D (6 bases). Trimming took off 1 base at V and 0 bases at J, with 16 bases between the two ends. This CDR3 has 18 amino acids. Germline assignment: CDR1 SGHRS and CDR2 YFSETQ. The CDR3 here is CASSLHVGATPNTGELFF. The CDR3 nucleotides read TGCGCCAGCAGCTTGCACGTGGGGGCGACCCCGAACACCGGGGAGCTGTTTTTT. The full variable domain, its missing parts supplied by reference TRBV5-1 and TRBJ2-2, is KAGVTQTPRYLIKTRGQQVTLSCSPISGHRSVSWYQQTPGQGLQFLFEYFSETQRNKGNFPGRFSGRQFSNSRSEMNVSTLELGDSALYLCASSLHVGATPNTGELFFGEGSRLTVL.

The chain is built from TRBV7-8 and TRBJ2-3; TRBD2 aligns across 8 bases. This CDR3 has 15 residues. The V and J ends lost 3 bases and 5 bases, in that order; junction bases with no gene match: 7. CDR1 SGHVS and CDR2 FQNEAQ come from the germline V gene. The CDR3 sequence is CASSLYSGVGDTQYF. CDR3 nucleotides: TGTGCCAGCAGCTTGTATAGCGGGGTTGGAGATACGCAGTATTTT.

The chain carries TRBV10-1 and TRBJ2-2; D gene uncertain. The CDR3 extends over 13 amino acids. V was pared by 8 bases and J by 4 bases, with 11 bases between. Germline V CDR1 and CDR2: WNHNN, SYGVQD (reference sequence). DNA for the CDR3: TGCGCCAGCTCGGTCACTCTCACCGGGGAGCTGTTTTTT. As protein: CASSVTLTGELFF.

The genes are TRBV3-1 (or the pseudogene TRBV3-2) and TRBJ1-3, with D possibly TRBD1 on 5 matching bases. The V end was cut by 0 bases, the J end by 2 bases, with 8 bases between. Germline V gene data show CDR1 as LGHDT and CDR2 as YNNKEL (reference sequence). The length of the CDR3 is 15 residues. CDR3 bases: TGTGCCAGCAGCCAAGATTTGGGGGCTGGAAACACCATATATTTT. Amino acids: CASSQDLGAGNTIYF.

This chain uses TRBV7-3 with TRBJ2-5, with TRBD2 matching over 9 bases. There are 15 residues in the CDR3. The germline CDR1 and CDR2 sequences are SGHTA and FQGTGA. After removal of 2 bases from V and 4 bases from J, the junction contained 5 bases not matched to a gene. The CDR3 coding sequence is TGTGCCAGCAGCTTAGCGCGGGGGGGCCCAGAGACCCAGTACTTC. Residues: CASSLARGGPETQYF.

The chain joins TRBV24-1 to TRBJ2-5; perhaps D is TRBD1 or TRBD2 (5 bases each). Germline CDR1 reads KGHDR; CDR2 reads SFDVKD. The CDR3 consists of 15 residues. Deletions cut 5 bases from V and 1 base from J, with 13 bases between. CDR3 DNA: TGTGCCACCAGTGCCCTGGACGGGGCCCAAGAGACCCAGTACTTC. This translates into CATSALDGAQETQYF.